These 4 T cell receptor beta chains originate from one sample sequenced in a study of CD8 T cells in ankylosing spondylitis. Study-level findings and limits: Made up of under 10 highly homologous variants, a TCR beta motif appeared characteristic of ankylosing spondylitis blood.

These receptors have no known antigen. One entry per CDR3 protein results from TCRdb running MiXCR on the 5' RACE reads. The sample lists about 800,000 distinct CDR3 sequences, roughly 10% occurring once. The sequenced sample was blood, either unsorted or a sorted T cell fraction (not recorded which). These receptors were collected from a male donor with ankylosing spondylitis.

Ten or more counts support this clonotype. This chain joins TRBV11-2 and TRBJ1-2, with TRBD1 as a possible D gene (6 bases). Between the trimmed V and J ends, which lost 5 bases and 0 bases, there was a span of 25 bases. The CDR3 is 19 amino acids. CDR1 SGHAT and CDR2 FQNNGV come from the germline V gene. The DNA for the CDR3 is TGTGCCAGCAGCCTCCGAGGTTACAGGGAGACCTCAGCTAACTATGGCTACACCTTC. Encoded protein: CASSLRGYRETSANYGYTF. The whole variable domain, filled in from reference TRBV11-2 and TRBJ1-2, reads EAGVAQSPRYKIIEKRQSVAFWCNPISGHATLYWYQQILGQGPKLLIQFQNNGVVDDSQLPKDRFSAERLKGVDSTLKIQPAKLEDSAVYLCASSLRGYRETSANYGYTFGSGTRLTVV.

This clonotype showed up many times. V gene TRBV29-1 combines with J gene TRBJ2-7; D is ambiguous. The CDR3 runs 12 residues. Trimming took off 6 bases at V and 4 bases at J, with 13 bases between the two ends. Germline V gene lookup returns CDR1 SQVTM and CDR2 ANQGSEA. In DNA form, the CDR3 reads TGCAGCGTCCATGGACGGAGTTACGAGCAGTACTTC. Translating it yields CSVHGRSYEQYF.

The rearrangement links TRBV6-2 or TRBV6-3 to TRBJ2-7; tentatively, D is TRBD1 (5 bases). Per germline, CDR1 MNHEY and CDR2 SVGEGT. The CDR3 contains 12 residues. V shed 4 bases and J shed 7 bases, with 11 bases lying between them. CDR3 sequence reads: CASSSSGREQYF. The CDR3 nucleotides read TGTGCCAGCAGTTCTTCAGGGCGGGAGCAGTACTTC.

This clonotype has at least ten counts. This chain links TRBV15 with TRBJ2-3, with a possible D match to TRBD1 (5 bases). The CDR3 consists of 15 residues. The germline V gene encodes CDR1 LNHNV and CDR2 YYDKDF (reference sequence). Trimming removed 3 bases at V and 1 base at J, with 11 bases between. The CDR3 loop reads CATSRPDSGTDTQYF. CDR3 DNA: TGTGCCACCAGCAGGCCCGACAGCGGCACAGATACGCAGTATTTT.